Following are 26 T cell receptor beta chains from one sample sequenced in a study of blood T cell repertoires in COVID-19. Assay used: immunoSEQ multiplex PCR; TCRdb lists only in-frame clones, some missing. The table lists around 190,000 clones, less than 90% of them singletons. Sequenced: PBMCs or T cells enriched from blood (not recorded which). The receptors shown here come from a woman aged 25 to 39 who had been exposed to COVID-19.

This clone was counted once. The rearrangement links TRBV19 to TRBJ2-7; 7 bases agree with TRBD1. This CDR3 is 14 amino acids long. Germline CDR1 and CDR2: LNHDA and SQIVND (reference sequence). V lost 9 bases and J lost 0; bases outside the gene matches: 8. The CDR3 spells CASPRDSTSYEQYF. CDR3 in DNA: TGTGCCAGCCCCCGGGACAGCACCTCCTACGAGCAGTACTTC.

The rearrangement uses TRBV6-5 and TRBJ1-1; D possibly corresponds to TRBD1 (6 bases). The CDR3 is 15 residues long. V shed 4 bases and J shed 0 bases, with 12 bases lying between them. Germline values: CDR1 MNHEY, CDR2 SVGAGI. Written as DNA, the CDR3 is TGTGCCAGCAGTTTTTTGGGGGCGTTGAACACTGAAGCTTTCTTT. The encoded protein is CASSFLGALNTEAFF.

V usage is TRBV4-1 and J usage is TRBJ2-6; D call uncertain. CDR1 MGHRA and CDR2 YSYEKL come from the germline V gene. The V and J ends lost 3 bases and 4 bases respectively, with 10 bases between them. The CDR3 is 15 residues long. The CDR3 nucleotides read TGCGCCAGCAGCCAGACTCCGCTCGGGGCCAACGTCCTGACTTTC. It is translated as CASSQTPLGANVLTF.

For the CDR3, the DNA is TGTGCCAGCAGGAAACAGTTCACTGAAGCTTTCTTT. Translation gives CASRKQFTEAFF. The V gene is TRBV6-5, the J gene TRBJ1-1; the D is unclear. CDR3 length equals 12 residues. Germline loops: CDR1 MNHEY, CDR2 SVGAGI. V shed 6 bases and J shed 4 bases, with 9 bases lying between them.

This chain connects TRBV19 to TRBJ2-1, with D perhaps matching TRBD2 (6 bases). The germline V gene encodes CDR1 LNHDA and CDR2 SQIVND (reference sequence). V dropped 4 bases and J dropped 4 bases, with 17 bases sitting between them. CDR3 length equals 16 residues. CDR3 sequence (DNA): TGTGCCAGTAGTAGCGAGGGGACTTTTCCGTACAATGAGCAGTTCTTC. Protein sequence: CASSSEGTFPYNEQFF.

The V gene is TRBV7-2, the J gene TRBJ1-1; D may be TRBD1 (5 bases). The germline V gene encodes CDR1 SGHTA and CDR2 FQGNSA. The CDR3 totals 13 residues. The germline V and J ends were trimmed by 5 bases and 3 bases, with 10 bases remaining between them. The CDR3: CASSGQGYTEAFF. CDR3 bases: TGTGCCAGCAGCGGGCAGGGATACACTGAAGCTTTCTTT.

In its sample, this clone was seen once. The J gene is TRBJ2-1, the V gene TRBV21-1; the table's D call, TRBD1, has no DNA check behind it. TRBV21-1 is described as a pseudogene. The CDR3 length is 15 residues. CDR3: CASIADRGFVNEQFF. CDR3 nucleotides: TGTGCCAGCATAGCGGACAGGGGATTTGTGAATGAGCAGTTCTTC.

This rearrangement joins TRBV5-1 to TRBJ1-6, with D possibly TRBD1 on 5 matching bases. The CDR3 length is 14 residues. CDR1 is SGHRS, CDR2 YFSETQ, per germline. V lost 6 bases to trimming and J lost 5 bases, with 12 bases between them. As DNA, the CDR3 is TGCGCCAGCACCATGGAGGGGAATAATTCACCCCTCCACTTT. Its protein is CASTMEGNNSPLHF.

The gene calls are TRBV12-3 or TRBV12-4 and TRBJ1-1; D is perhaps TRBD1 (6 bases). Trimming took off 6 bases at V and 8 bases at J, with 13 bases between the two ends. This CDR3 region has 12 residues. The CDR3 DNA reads TGTGCCAGCAGGTTCCAAGGGGGAGAAGCTTTCTTT. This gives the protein CASRFQGGEAFF.

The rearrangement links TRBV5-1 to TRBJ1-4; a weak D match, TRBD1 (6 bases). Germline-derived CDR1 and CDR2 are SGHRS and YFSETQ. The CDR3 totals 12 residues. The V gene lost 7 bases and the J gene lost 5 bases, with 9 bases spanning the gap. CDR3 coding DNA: TGCGCCAGCCGACAGGAGAATGAAAAACTGTTTTTT. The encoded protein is CASRQENEKLFF.

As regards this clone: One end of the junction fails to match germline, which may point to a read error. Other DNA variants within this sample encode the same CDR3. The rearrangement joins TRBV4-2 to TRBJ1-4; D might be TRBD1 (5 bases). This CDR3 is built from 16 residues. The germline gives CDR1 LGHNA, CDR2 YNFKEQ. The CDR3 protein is CASSQNPDTTHEKLFF. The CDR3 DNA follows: TGTGCTAGCAGCCAAAATCCGGACACGACGCATGAAAAACTGTTTTTT.

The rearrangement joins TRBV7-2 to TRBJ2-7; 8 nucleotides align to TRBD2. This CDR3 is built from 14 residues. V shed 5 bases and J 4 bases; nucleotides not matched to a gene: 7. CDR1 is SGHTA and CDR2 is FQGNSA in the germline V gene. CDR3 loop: CASSPGLGPYEQYF. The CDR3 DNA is TGTGCCAGCAGCCCGGGACTAGGGCCTTACGAGCAGTACTTC.

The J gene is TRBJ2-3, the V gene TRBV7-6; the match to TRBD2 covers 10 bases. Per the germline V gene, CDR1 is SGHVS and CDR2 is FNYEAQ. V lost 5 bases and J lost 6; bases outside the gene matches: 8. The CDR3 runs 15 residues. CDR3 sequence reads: CASSGLAGGRDTQYF. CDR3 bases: TGTGCCAGCAGCGGTTTAGCGGGGGGCAGGGATACGCAGTATTTT.

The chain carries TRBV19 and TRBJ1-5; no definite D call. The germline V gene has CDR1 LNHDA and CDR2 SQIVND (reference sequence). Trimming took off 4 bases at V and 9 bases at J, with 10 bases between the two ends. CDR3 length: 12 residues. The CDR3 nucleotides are TGTGCCAGTAGTACCCCCCCGAGGCCCCAGCATTTT. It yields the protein CASSTPPRPQHF.

DNA for the CDR3: TGCGCCAGCAGCTTGGGACCGGGGGCCTACAATGAGCAGTTCTTC. Translation gives CASSLGPGAYNEQFF. The chain joins TRBV5-1 to TRBJ2-1, with D tentatively TRBD2 (6 bases). The CDR3 has 15 residues. CDR1 and CDR2 (germline): SGHRS, YFSETQ. The V gene lost 0 bases and the J gene lost 2 bases, with 9 bases spanning the gap.

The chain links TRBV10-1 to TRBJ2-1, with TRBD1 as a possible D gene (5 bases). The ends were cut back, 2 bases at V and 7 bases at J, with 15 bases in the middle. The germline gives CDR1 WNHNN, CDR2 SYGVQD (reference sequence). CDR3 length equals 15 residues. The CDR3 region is CASSETSAGHNEQFF. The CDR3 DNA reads TGCGCCAGCAGTGAGACCTCAGCAGGACATAATGAGCAGTTCTTC.

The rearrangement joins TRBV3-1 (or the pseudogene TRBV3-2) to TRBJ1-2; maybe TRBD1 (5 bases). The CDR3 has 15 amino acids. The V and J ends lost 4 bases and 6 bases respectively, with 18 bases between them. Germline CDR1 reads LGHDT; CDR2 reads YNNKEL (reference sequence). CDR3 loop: CASSPTFSGAHGYTF. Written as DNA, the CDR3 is TGTGCCAGCAGCCCGACCTTTAGTGGGGCGCATGGCTACACCTTC.

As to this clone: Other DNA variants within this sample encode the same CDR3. The CDR3 reads CASSYGRTYEQYF. CDR3 DNA: TGTGCCAGCAGTTACGGTAGAACCTACGAGCAGTACTTC. V and J are TRBV6-5 and TRBJ2-7; D gene unclear. Trimming removed 2 bases from V and 2 bases from J, with 7 bases in between. Germline-derived CDR1 and CDR2 are MNHEY and SVGAGI. CDR3 length: 13 amino acids.

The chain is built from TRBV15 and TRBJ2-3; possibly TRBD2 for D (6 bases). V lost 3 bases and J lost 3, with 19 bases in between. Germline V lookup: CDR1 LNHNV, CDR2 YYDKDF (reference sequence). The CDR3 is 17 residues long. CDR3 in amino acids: CATSSELDLSGTDTQYF. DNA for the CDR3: TGTGCCACCAGCAGTGAGTTGGACCTAAGCGGGACAGATACGCAGTATTTT.

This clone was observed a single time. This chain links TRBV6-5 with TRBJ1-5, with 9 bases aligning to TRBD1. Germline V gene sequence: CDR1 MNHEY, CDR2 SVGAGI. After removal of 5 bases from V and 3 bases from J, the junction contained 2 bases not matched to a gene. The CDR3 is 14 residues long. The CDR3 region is CASSRTGANQPQHF. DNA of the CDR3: TGTGCCAGCAGTCGGACAGGGGCCAATCAGCCCCAGCATTTT.

Here the CDR3 DNA reads TGTGCCAGCAGCCATTCGACAGGTCCCCCTAACGAGCAGTACTTC. Its translation: CASSHSTGPPNEQYF. The rearrangement links TRBV11-2 to TRBJ2-7; tentatively, D is TRBD1 (6 bases). V was shortened by 5 bases and J by 5 bases, with 19 bases between the two germline ends. Germline-derived CDR1 and CDR2 are SGHAT and FQNNGV. This CDR3 region has 15 residues.

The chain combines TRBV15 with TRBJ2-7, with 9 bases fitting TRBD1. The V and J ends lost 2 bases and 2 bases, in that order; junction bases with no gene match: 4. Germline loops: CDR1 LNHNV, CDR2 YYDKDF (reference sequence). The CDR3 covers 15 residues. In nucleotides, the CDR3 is TGTGCCACCAGCAGAAACAGGGGGCCCCCCTACGAGCAGTACTTC. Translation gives CATSRNRGPPYEQYF.

This CDR3 reads CASSNQWTGGGYTF. DNA for the CDR3: TGTGCCAGCAGTAACCAATGGACAGGGGGTGGCTACACCTTC. The chain couples TRBV6-5 to TRBJ1-2, with 10 bases matching TRBD1. The ends lost 5 bases at V and 7 bases at J; junction bases unmatched: 7. Germline lookup yields CDR1 MNHEY and CDR2 SVGAGI. This CDR3 region has 14 residues.

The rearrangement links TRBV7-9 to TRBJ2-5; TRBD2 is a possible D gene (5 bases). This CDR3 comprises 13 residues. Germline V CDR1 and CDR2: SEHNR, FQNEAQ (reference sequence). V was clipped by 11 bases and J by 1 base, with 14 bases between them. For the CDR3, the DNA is TGTGCCTCGGTGGAGGACCCCCAAGAGACCCAGTACTTC. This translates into CASVEDPQETQYF.

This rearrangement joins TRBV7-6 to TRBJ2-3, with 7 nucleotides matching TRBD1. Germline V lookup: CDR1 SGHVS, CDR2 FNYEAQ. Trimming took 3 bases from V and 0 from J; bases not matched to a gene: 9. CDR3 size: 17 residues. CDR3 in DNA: TGTGCCAGCAGCTTCGATCGACAGGGAACTAGCACAGATACGCAGTATTTT. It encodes CASSFDRQGTSTDTQYF.

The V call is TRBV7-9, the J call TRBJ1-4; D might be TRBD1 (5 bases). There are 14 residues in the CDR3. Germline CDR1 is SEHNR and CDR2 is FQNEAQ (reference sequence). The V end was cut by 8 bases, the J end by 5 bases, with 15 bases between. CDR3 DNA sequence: TGTGCCAGCGGGAACAGGATCGAGAATGAAAAACTGTTTTTT. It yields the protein CASGNRIENEKLFF.